These T cell receptor beta chains were read from a single sample in a study of shared clonotypes between healthy human individuals. Repertoires were generated with immunoSEQ multiplex PCR, while TCRdb's copy carries only in-frame clones and drops some. Here the sample spans millions of clones, more than 85% being singletons. Input material: naive CD4+ T cells from PBMCs. These receptor sequences come from a young man in good health. Some clones in this sample may be carry-over from other donors' samples. Each CDR3 is given with its conserved first and last residue. Each record gives: clone size, D gene, V gene, J gene, CDR3 length, CDR3 DNA, CDR3 protein. A D gene is named only where the DNA matches it firmly. Size is omitted from some rows. Given values are once, few, many or a class for expanded clones.

clone_size: -; d_call: -; v_call: TRBV7-9; j_call: TRBJ2-5; cdr3_length: 15; cdr3_nt: TGTGCCAGCAGCCCACGTCTGGGGGCAGGAGAGACCCAGTACTTC; cdr3_aa: CASSPRLGAGETQYF
clone_size: -; d_call: -; v_call: TRBV7-3; j_call: TRBJ2-2; cdr3_length: 16; cdr3_nt: TGTGCCAGCAGCTTCCCACTCCCGAATGGTCCCGGGGAGCTGTTTTTT; cdr3_aa: CASSFPLPNGPGELFF
clone_size: -; d_call: TRBD2; v_call: TRBV10-3; j_call: TRBJ2-5; cdr3_length: 14; cdr3_nt: TGTGCCATCAAGGGTTCGGCGGGGGGAGAGACCCAGTACTTC; cdr3_aa: CAIKGSAGGETQYF
clone_size: -; d_call: -; v_call: TRBV7-9; j_call: TRBJ1-2; cdr3_length: 13; cdr3_nt: TGTGCCAGCAGCCCCCCGGCCCCACTGGGCTACACCTTC; cdr3_aa: CASSPPAPLGYTF
clone_size: -; d_call: -; v_call: TRBV5-5; j_call: TRBJ1-1; cdr3_length: 13; cdr3_nt: TGTGCCAGCAGCTTTCATCCGAACACTGAAGCTTTCTTT; cdr3_aa: CASSFHPNTEAFF
clone_size: -; d_call: TRBD2; v_call: TRBV6-1; j_call: TRBJ2-3; cdr3_length: 20; cdr3_nt: TGTGCCAGCAGTGAATGGTTGATCGTGGCTAGCGGGAGCACAGTTGATACGCAGTATTTT; cdr3_aa: CASSEWLIVASGSTVDTQYF
clone_size: -; d_call: -; v_call: TRBV21-1; j_call: TRBJ2-5; cdr3_length: 15; cdr3_nt: TGTGCCAGCAGCAAAGAGGCAGGGACTCCGCGGACCCAGTACTTC; cdr3_aa: CASSKEAGTPRTQYF
clone_size: -; d_call: -; v_call: TRBV9; j_call: TRBJ2-3; cdr3_length: 15; cdr3_nt: TGTGCCAGCAGCGTAGCGGGGGGCGCGGGGGATACGCAGTATTTT; cdr3_aa: CASSVAGGAGDTQYF
clone_size: -; d_call: TRBD2; v_call: TRBV5-1; j_call: TRBJ2-7; cdr3_length: 18; cdr3_nt: TGCGCCAGCAGCTCGGGACTAGCGGGAGCAAATGTAGTCTACGAGCAGTACTTC; cdr3_aa: CASSSGLAGANVVYEQYF
clone_size: -; d_call: TRBD1; v_call: TRBV7-2; j_call: TRBJ2-7; cdr3_length: 12; cdr3_nt: TGTGCCAGCAGACAGGGGCCCTACGAGCAGTACTTC; cdr3_aa: CASRQGPYEQYF
clone_size: -; d_call: TRBD1; v_call: TRBV2; j_call: TRBJ1-2; cdr3_length: 14; cdr3_nt: TGTGCCAGCAGCAGGACAGGGGGCACGGTTGACTACACCTTC; cdr3_aa: CASSRTGGTVDYTF
clone_size: -; d_call: -; v_call: TRBV14; j_call: TRBJ2-7; cdr3_length: 13; cdr3_nt: TGTGCCAGCAGCCAAGACGGAGGCTACGAGCAGTACTTC; cdr3_aa: CASSQDGGYEQYF
clone_size: -; d_call: -; v_call: TRBV18; j_call: TRBJ2-5; cdr3_length: 16; cdr3_nt: TGTGCCAGCTCACCACAAGCGTCGTCCGGAAGAGAGACCCAGTACTTC; cdr3_aa: CASSPQASSGRETQYF
clone_size: -; d_call: -; v_call: TRBV12-5; j_call: TRBJ2-2; cdr3_length: 17; cdr3_nt: TGTGCTAGTGGTTTGGGCATTGGGGGGCGCGCCACCGGGGAGCTGTTTTTT; cdr3_aa: CASGLGIGGRATGELFF
clone_size: once; d_call: TRBD2; v_call: TRBV4-2; j_call: TRBJ2-7; cdr3_length: 16; cdr3_nt: TGTGCCAGCAGCCAAGATACTAGCGGGAACCTTTACGAGCAGTACTTC; cdr3_aa: CASSQDTSGNLYEQYF
clone_size: -; d_call: TRBD1; v_call: TRBV5-1; j_call: TRBJ2-3; cdr3_length: 14; cdr3_nt: TGCGCCAGCCAACGGACAGGGTATACAGATACGCAGTATTTT; cdr3_aa: CASQRTGYTDTQYF
clone_size: -; d_call: -; v_call: TRBV28; j_call: TRBJ1-1; cdr3_length: 14; cdr3_nt: TGTGCCAGCAGTTTGGTAGAGAGGAACACTGAAGCTTTCTTT; cdr3_aa: CASSLVERNTEAFF
clone_size: -; d_call: -; v_call: TRBV11-2; j_call: TRBJ2-2; cdr3_length: 16; cdr3_nt: TGTGCCAGCAGCTTAGATTGGGGCGGGAACACCGGGGAGCTGTTTTTT; cdr3_aa: CASSLDWGGNTGELFF
clone_size: -; d_call: TRBD1; v_call: TRBV9; j_call: TRBJ2-2; cdr3_length: 13; cdr3_nt: TGTGCCAGCAGCCAGGGGGTCCACGGGGAGCTGTTTTTT; cdr3_aa: CASSQGVHGELFF
clone_size: -; d_call: -; v_call: TRBV6-6; j_call: TRBJ2-1; cdr3_length: 13; cdr3_nt: TGTGCCAGCAGTAAACGACTAGAAAATGAGCAGTTCTTC; cdr3_aa: CASSKRLENEQFF
clone_size: -; d_call: TRBD2; v_call: TRBV9; j_call: TRBJ2-1; cdr3_length: 15; cdr3_nt: TGTGCCAGCAGCGAATCACTAGCGGGGTACAATGAGCAGTTCTTC; cdr3_aa: CASSESLAGYNEQFF
clone_size: -; d_call: TRBD1; v_call: TRBV6-6; j_call: TRBJ2-7; cdr3_length: 16; cdr3_nt: TGTGCCAGCAGTTACTCGTCCCCGGGACAGGGCTACGAGCAGTACTTC; cdr3_aa: CASSYSSPGQGYEQYF
clone_size: -; d_call: TRBD2; v_call: TRBV9; j_call: TRBJ2-7; cdr3_length: 15; cdr3_nt: TGTGCCAGCAGCTACGGACTAGCGGGAGAGTACGAGCAGTACTTC; cdr3_aa: CASSYGLAGEYEQYF
clone_size: -; d_call: -; v_call: TRBV28; j_call: TRBJ2-2; cdr3_length: 13; cdr3_nt: TGTGCCAGCAGCTCGCTCAACACCGGGGAGCTGTTTTTT; cdr3_aa: CASSSLNTGELFF
clone_size: -; d_call: -; v_call: TRBV18; j_call: TRBJ1-3; cdr3_length: 16; cdr3_nt: TGTGCCAGCTCACCCGCAAACGGCAGATCTGGAAACACCATATATTTT; cdr3_aa: CASSPANGRSGNTIYF
clone_size: -; d_call: -; v_call: TRBV5-1; j_call: TRBJ1-1; cdr3_length: 15; cdr3_nt: TGCGCCAGCAGCTTGGTCGCAGGCATGAACACTGAAGCTTTCTTT; cdr3_aa: CASSLVAGMNTEAFF